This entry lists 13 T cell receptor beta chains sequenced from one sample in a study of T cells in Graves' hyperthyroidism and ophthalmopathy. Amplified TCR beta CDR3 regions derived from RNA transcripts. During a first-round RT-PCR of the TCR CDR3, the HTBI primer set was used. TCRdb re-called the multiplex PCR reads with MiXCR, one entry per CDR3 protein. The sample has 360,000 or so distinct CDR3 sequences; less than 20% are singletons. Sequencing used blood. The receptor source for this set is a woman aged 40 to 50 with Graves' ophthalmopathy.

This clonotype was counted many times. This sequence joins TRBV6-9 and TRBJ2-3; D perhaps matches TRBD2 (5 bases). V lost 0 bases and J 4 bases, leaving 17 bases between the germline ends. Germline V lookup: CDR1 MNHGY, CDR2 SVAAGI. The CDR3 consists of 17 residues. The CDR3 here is CASSYSDLASLADTQYF. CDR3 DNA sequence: TGTGCCAGCAGTTATTCGGATCTAGCAAGTTTGGCAGATACGCAGTATTTT.

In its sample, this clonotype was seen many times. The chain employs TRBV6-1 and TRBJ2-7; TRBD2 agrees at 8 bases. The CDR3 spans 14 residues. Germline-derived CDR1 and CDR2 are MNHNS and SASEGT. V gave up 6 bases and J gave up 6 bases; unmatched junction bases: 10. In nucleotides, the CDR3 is TGTGCCAGCAGACTGGGGACTAGGTCTGGCGAGCAGTACTTC. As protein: CASRLGTRSGEQYF.

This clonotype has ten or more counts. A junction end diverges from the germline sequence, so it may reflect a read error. For the CDR3, the DNA is TGTGCCACCACACCGGGACTGCAACCCTACGAGCAGCACTTC. Protein sequence: CATTPGLQPYEQHF. This chain uses TRBV28 with TRBJ2-7; perhaps TRBD2 as D (6 bases). The CDR3 totals 14 residues. Germline CDR1 and CDR2: MDHEN and SYDVKM.

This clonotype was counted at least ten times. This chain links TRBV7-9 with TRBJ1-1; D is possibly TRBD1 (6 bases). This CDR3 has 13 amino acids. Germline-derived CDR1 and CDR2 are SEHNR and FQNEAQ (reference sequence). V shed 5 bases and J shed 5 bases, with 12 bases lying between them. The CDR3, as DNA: TGTGCCAGCAGCGCCGGGACACTTACTGAAGCTTTCTTT. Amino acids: CASSAGTLTEAFF.

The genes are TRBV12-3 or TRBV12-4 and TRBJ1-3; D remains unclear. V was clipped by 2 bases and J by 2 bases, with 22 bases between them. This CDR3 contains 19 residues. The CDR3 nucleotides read TGTGCCAGCAGTTTATCAAGAACCCGACATGTCCCTCCTGGAAACACCATATATTTT. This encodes CASSLSRTRHVPPGNTIYF.

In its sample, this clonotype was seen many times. The CDR3, as DNA: TGTGCCAGAGACACAGGGTCGGGGGCCACCCCCTACGAGCAGTACTTC. Amino acids: CARDTGSGATPYEQYF. V is TRBV2 and J is TRBJ2-7; D may be TRBD1 or TRBD2 (6 bases each). The CDR3 length is 16 residues. V lost 9 bases and J 2 bases, leaving 23 bases between the germline ends. Germline CDR1 reads SNHLY; CDR2 reads FYNNEI.

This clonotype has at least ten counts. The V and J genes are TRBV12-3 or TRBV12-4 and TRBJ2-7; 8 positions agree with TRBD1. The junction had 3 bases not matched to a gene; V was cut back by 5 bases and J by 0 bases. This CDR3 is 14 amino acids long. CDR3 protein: CASSRQGSSYEQYF. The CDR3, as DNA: TGTGCCAGCAGTCGACAGGGGAGCTCCTACGAGCAGTACTTC.

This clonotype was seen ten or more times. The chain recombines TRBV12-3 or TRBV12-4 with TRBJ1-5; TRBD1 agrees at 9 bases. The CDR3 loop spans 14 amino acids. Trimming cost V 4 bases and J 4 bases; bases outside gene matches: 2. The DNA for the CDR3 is TGTGCCAGCAGTTGGACAGGGGTAAATCAGCCCCAGCATTTT. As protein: CASSWTGVNQPQHF.

CDR3 region: CASSSRWETQYF. CDR3 DNA sequence: TGTGCCAGCAGCAGCCGGTGGGAGACCCAGTACTTC. The chain joins TRBV7-2 to TRBJ2-5; the D is unclear. The V gene lost 5 bases and the J gene lost 5 bases, with 9 bases spanning the gap. CDR3 length equals 12 residues. The germline CDR1 and CDR2 sequences are SGHTA and FQGNSA. Complete variable domain (other parts from reference TRBV7-2 and TRBJ2-5): GAGVSQSPSNKVTEKGKDVELRCDPISGHTALYWYRQSLGQGLEFLIYFQGNSAPDKSGLPSDRFSAERTGGSVSTLTIQRTQQEDSAVYLCASSSRWETQYFGPGTRLLVL.

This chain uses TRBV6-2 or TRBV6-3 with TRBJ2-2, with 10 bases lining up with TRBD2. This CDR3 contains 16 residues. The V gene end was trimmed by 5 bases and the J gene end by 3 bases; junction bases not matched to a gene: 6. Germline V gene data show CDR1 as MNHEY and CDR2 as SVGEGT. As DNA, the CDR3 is TGTGCCAGCAGTCGTACCGGGACTAGCGACACCGGGGAGCTGTTTTTT. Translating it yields CASSRTGTSDTGELFF.

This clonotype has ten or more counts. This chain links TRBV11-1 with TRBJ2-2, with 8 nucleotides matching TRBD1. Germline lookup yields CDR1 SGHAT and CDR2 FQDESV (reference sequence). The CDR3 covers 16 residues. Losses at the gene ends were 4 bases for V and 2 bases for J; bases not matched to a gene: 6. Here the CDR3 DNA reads TGTGCCAGCAGCTCACTGACAGGGGTCAACACCGGGGAGCTGTTTTTT. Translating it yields CASSSLTGVNTGELFF. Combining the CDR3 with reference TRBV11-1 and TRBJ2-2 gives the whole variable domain EAEVAQSPRYKITEKSQAVAFWCDPISGHATLYWYRQILGQGPELLVQFQDESVVDDSQLPKDRFSAERLKGVDSTLKIQPAELGDSAMYLCASSSLTGVNTGELFFGEGSRLTVL.

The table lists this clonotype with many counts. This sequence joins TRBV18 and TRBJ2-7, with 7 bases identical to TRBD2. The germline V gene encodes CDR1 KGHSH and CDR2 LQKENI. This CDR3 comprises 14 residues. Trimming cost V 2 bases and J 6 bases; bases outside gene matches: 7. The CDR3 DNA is TGTGCCAGCTCACCAGGGGGGAGGGCCAGCGAGCAGTACTTC. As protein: CASSPGGRASEQYF.

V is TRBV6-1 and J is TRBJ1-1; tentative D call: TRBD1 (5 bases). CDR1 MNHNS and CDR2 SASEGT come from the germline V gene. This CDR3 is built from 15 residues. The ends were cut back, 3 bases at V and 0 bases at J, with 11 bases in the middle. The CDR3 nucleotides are TGTGCCAGCAGTGATGGGGGGGTTATGAACACTGAAGCTTTCTTT. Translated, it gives CASSDGGVMNTEAFF.